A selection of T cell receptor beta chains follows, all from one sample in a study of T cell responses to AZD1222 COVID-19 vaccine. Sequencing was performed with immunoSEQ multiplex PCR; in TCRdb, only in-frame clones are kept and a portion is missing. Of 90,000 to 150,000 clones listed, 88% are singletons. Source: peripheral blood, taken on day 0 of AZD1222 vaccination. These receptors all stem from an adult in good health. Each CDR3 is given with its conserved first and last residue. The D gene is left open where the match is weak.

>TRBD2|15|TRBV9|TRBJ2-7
CASSASSGGTYEQYF
TGTGCCAGCAGCGCGTCTAGCGGGGGAACCTACGAGCAGTACTTC
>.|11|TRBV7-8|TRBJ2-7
CASSPGWEQYF
TGTGCCAGCAGCCCGGGTTGGGAGCAGTACTTC
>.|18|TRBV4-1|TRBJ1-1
CASSQDPPQAIGNTEAFF
TGCGCCAGCAGCCAAGATCCGCCCCAGGCGATAGGGAACACTGAAGCTTTCTTT
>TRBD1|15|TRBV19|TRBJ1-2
CASSMAQGANYGYTF
TGTGCCAGTAGTATGGCACAGGGGGCGAACTATGGCTACACCTTC
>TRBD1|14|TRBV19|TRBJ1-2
CASRGQGDFYGYTF
TGTGCCAGTAGGGGACAGGGGGACTTCTATGGCTACACCTTC
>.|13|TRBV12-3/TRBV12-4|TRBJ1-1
CASSDTLNTEAFF
TGTGCCAGCAGTGACACCTTGAACACTGAAGCTTTCTTT
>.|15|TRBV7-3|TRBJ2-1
CASSFPLSGLGEQFF
TGTGCCAGCAGCTTCCCCTTGTCGGGTTTGGGTGAGCAGTTCTTC
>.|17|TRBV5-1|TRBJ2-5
CASSSNRRGLRWETQYF
TGCGCCAGCAGTTCCAACCGCCGGGGGCTTCGGTGGGAGACCCAGTACTTC
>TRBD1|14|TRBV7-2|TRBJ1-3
CASSLGDRGHTIYF
TGTGCCAGCAGCTTAGGGGACAGGGGCCACACCATATATTTT
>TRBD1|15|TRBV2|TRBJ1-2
CASSESGGGNYGYTF
TGTGCCAGCAGTGAGTCAGGGGGAGGGAACTATGGCTACACCTTC
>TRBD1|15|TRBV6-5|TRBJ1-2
CASSYIGRGHYGYTF
TGTGCCAGCAGTTACATTGGGAGGGGGCATTATGGCTACACCTTC
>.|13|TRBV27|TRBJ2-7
CASSFLSSYEQYF
TGTGCCAGCAGTTTCCTCAGCTCCTACGAGCAGTACTTC
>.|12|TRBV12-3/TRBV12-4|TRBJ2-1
CASSPDSSEQFF
TGTGCCAGCAGCCCAGACAGTTCCGAGCAGTTCTTC
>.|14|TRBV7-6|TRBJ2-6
CASSLRAGANVLTF
TGTGCCAGCAGCTTAAGGGCTGGGGCCAACGTCCTGACTTTC
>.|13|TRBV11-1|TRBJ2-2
CASSLAGTGELFF
TGTGCCAGCAGCTTAGCCGGAACCGGGGAGCTGTTTTTT
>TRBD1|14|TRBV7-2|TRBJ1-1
CASSVRQGDTEAFF
TGTGCCAGCAGCGTGCGACAGGGGGACACTGAAGCTTTCTTT
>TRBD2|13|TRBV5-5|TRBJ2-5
CASSTLAAETQYF
TGTGCCAGCAGTACCCTAGCGGCGGAGACCCAGTACTTC
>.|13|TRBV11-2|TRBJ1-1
CASSLERVGDTIF
TGTGCCAGCAGCTTAGAGCGGGTTGGTGACACGATCTTT
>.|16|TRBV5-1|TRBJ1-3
CASSLEGYRSGNTIYF
TGCGCCAGCAGCTTAGAAGGGTACCGCTCTGGAAACACCATATATTTT
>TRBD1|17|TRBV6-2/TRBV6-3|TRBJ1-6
CASSNRDRGPANSPLHF
TGTGCCAGCAGCAACCGGGACAGGGGCCCCGCGAATTCACCCCTCCACTTT
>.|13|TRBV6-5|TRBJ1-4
CASSPVSNEKLFF
TGTGCCAGCAGTCCCGTTTCTAATGAAAAACTGTTTTTT
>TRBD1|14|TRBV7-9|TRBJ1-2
CASSFRDRVGGYTF
TGTGCCAGCAGCTTCCGGGACAGGGTTGGCGGCTACACCTTC
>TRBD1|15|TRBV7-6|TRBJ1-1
CASTLEGAEITEAFF
TGTGCCAGCACTTTGGAGGGGGCTGAGATCACTGAAGCTTTCTTT
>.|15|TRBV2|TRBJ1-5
CASSELVSWSQPQHF
TGTGCCAGCAGTGAACTGGTATCTTGGAGTCAGCCCCAGCATTTT
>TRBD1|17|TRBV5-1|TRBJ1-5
CASSPGTGDYSNQPQHF
TGCGCCAGCAGCCCTGGGACAGGGGATTACAGCAATCAGCCCCAGCATTTT
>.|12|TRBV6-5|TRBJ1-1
CASSSWDTEAFF
TGTGCCAGCAGCTCGTGGGACACTGAAGCTTTCTTT
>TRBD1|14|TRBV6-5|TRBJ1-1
CASSRTGQSREAFF
TGTGCCAGCAGTAGGACAGGGCAGTCCCGTGAAGCTTTCTTT
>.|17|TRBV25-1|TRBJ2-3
CASSELGGGRAADTQYF
TGTGCCAGCAGTGAATTAGGGGGTGGCAGGGCCGCAGATACGCAGTATTTT
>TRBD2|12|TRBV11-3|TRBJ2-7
CASAGGLGEQYF
TGTGCCAGCGCGGGGGGGCTTGGCGAGCAGTACTTC